This is a list of T cell receptor beta chains from one sample in a study of shared clonotypes between healthy human individuals. The assay was immunoSEQ multiplex PCR, and TCRdb's table has in-frame clones only and misses some. This table has around 510,000 clones, 95% to 97% appearing once. The source material was naive CD4+ T cells sorted from blood. The receptor source for this set is a woman aged 30 to 39 in good health. The CDR3 runs from the conserved cysteine through the conserved F or W. Each record gives: D gene, V gene, J gene, clone size, CDR3 DNA, CDR3 protein. D genes are given only for firm matches. Only some rows state a clone size, as once, few, many or a class for expanded clones.

>TRBD1|TRBV19|TRBJ1-2|-
TGTGCCACTCTCTTAACGGGGACAGGGCATGACTATGGCTACACCTTC
CATLLTGTGHDYGYTF
>-|TRBV7-8|TRBJ2-2|-
TGTGCCAGCAGCTTAGGAAGACAGAGCACCGGGGAGCTGTTTTTT
CASSLGRQSTGELFF
>-|TRBV2|TRBJ1-1|once
TGTGCCAGCAGTACCCGACCGAACACTGAAGCTTTCTTT
CASSTRPNTEAFF
>-|TRBV19|TRBJ2-2|-
TGTGCCAGTAGTATCGAGTCGAACACCGGGGAGCTGTTTTTT
CASSIESNTGELFF
>TRBD2|TRBV18|TRBJ2-7|-
TGTGCCAGCTCACCCGGACTAGCGAACGCCTACGAGCAGTACTTC
CASSPGLANAYEQYF
>-|TRBV6-1|TRBJ1-2|-
TGTGCCAGCAGCTTTACCACAGGGAACTATGGCTACACCTTC
CASSFTTGNYGYTF
>-|TRBV7-2|TRBJ2-3|-
TGTGCCAGCAGCTCGTCCACAGATACGCAGTATTTT
CASSSSTDTQYF
>TRBD1|TRBV2|TRBJ1-5|-
TGTGCCAGCAGTGGTCCAGGGGGTGTCGATCAGCCCCAGCATTTT
CASSGPGGVDQPQHF
>TRBD2|TRBV7-6|TRBJ2-2|-
TGTGCCAGCAGCTTAGGGCTAGCGGGCTCCACCGGGGAGCTGTTTTTT
CASSLGLAGSTGELFF
>-|TRBV28|TRBJ2-3|-
TGTGCCAGCAGTTTAGTGGGGGCTAGGAGCACAGATACGCAGTATTTT
CASSLVGARSTDTQYF
>TRBD1|TRBV15|TRBJ1-2|-
TGTGCCACCAGACAAGGGCAGGGGGCCGGGTCTTGGGGCTACACCTTC
CATRQGQGAGSWGYTF
>TRBD2|TRBV27|TRBJ2-7|-
TGTGCCAGCAGTAGGAGTTCGGGGACTAGCGGGACCCTGAACGAGCAGTACTTC
CASSRSSGTSGTLNEQYF
>-|TRBV28|TRBJ1-3|-
TGTGCCAGCAGTTTTAGCAGAAACACCATATATTTT
CASSFSRNTIYF
>-|TRBV7-9|TRBJ1-5|-
TGTGCCAGCAGCCGATATGGCAGGGAAGTAGAGCAGCCCCAGCATTTT
CASSRYGREVEQPQHF
>-|TRBV6-6|TRBJ1-1|-
TGTGCCAGCAGTTACTCGATAGGGCACACTGAAGCTTTCTTT
CASSYSIGHTEAFF
>-|TRBV6-1|TRBJ1-5|once
TGTGCCAGCAGTGAAGACCCCGCCGAAATCAATCAGCCCCAGCATTTT
CASSEDPAEINQPQHF
>TRBD1|TRBV19|TRBJ1-1|-
TGTGCCAGTAGTTTCGAAAAAAAGACAGGGGACACTGAAGCTTTCTTT
CASSFEKKTGDTEAFF
>-|TRBV5-1|TRBJ1-1|-
TGCGCCAGCAGCTTACAGGGCTACACTGAAGCTTTCTTT
CASSLQGYTEAFF
>TRBD2|TRBV10-3|TRBJ2-1|once
TGTGCCAATAGAGCTAGCGGCTCCTACAATGAGCAGTTCTTC
CANRASGSYNEQFF
>TRBD1|TRBV28|TRBJ1-5|-
TGTGCCAGCAGTTTATTAGGACAGGTCAATCAGCCCCAGCATTTT
CASSLLGQVNQPQHF
>TRBD1|TRBV2|TRBJ2-5|-
TGTGCCAGCAGTGTGAGGGGGCGCCCCCAAGAGACCCAGTACTTC
CASSVRGRPQETQYF
>TRBD1|TRBV2|TRBJ1-4|-
TGTGCCAGCAGCCCCTCCGGGACAGTGTCAAGAGGACTGTTTTTT
CASSPSGTVSRGLFF
>-|TRBV10-3|TRBJ2-3|-
TGTGCCATCAGTGGGTCCAGCGTTAGCACAGATACGCAGTATTTT
CAISGSSVSTDTQYF
>TRBD1|TRBV4-2|TRBJ1-5|few
TGTGCCAGCAGCCAAGGACAGGGGCCAAGGGATCAGCCCCAGCATTTT
CASSQGQGPRDQPQHF
>TRBD2|TRBV6-5|TRBJ2-5|-
TGTGCCAGCAGTTACACTCCAACTAGCGGGAGTTTCACCCAGTACTTC
CASSYTPTSGSFTQYF
>-|TRBV30|TRBJ1-3|-
TGTGCCTGGAGTGCAGAGCAGCCTGGAAACACCATATATTTT
CAWSAEQPGNTIYF
>-|TRBV7-6|TRBJ2-3|-
TGTGCCAGCAGCTTAGGGGGCGGTCCACCCACAGATACGCAGTATTTT
CASSLGGGPPTDTQYF
>TRBD1|TRBV27|TRBJ1-1|-
TGTGCCAGCAGTCCGCCGGGACAGAGGATTGAAGCTTTCTTT
CASSPPGQRIEAFF
>-|TRBV2|TRBJ1-5|-
TGTGCCAGCAGTGAATTACAGGGTGGTCAGCCCCAGCATTTT
CASSELQGGQPQHF
>-|TRBV28|TRBJ2-3|once
TGTGCCAGCGGATCAGGGGACACAGATACGCAGTATTTT
CASGSGDTDTQYF
>-|TRBV19|TRBJ1-5|-
TGTGCCAGTAGTTTCAGAAATCAGCCCCAGCATTTT
CASSFRNQPQHF